One T cell receptor (beta chain) is described in this entry. This entry belongs to a study of T cells after somatic rescue of genetic block. TCRdb's copy holds only in-frame clones and misses some; the assay was immunoSEQ multiplex PCR. The sample gives some 90,000 clones, 85% to 90% of which show up once; around 1.5% is in the top ten. Germline V gene data show CDR1 as SGHNT and CDR2 as YYREEE (reference sequence). Trimming removed 2 bases from V and 7 bases from J; junction bases left unmatched: 8. CDR3 size: 15 residues. Sequences were obtained from peripheral blood mononuclear cells (PBMCs). The receptor was derived from a woman between 18 and 29 years old. The chain has TRBV5-4 and TRBJ2-2; TRBD2 matches 7 bases. The CDR3 protein is CASSFGGGHGGELFF. In DNA, the CDR3 is TGTGCCAGCAGCTTCGGGGGAGGGCACGGCGGGGAGCTGTTTTTT.